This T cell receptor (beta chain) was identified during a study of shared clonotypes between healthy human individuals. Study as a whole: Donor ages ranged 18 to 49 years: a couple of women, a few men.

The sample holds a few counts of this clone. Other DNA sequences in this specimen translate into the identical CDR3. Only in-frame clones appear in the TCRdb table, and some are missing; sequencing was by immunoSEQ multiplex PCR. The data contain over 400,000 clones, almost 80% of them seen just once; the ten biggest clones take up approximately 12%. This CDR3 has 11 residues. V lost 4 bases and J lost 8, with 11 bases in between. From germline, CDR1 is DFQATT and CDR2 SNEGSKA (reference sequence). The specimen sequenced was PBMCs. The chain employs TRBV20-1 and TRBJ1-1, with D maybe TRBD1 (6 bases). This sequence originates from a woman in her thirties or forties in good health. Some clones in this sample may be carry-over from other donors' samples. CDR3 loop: CSAKRTAEAFF. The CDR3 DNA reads TGCAGTGCTAAAAGGACAGCAGAAGCTTTCTTT.